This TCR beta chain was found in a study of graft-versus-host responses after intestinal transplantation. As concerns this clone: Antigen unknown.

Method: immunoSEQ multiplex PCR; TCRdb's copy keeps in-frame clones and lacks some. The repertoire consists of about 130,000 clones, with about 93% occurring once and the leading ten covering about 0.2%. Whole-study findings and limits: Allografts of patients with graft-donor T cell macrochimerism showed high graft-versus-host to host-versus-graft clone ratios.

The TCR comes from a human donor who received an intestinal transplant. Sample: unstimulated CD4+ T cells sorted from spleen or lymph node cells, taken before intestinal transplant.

The CDR3 protein is CASNHNNYGYTF. The CDR3 coding sequence is TGTGCCAGTAATCACAATAACTATGGCTACACCTTC. The gene calls are TRBV19 and TRBJ1-2; D not certain. With 7 bases removed from V and 1 base from J, the gap between germline ends came to 7 bases. Germline V gene lookup returns CDR1 LNHDA and CDR2 SQIVND (reference sequence). The CDR3 spans 12 residues.